Here is one TCR beta chain with its context. Sequencing was performed with immunoSEQ multiplex PCR; in TCRdb, only in-frame clones are kept and a portion is missing. The table includes some 64,000 clones, roughly 87% detected once. With autoimmune disease history or systemic immunosuppression, patients were excluded. The data were obtained in a study of OX40 agonist ivuxolimab in advanced cancers. The CDR3 contains 13 residues. Germline assignment: CDR1 SGHTA and CDR2 FQGTGA. V lost 4 bases and J lost 7, with 14 bases in between. This receptor was taken from an adult with an advanced solid tumor such as melanoma, head and neck, liver or kidney cancer. Sequencing was performed on CD4+ or CD8+ T cells sorted from blood, taken in a trial of the OX40 agonist ivuxolimab. The chain has TRBV7-3 and TRBJ2-7; D might be TRBD2 (7 bases). The CDR3 loop is CASSSTGGGEQYF. CDR3 sequence (DNA): TGTGCCAGCAGCTCCACGGGGGGCGGGGAGCAGTACTTC.